This entry describes one T cell receptor (beta chain). As yet, its antigen is unknown. This entry belongs to a study of long-term antiretroviral therapy in people with HIV. The germline CDR1 and CDR2 sequences are MNHEY and SVGAGI. This CDR3 is 15 amino acids long. Germline trimming cut 6 bases from V and 1 base from J; bases unmatched to any gene: 7. This was the immunoSEQ v3.0 assay at survey level. The repertoire was sequenced with immunoSEQ multiplex PCR; TCRdb's copy has only in-frame clones and lacks some. The sample comprises about 27,000 clones, 80% to 90% of which are singletons, and around 8.2% rests with the top ten. Until DNA extraction, the samples held between roughly 1-10 million cryopreserved PBMC. Study-wide points: All time points showed a repertoire dominated by clones expanded before ART. Once patients were on ART, diversity went higher but still fell short of transplant donor controls. HIV repertoires spanned tighter CDR3 length ranges than controls did.

The sample here was unsorted PBMCs, taken 3 years after starting antiretroviral therapy. The source of this sequence is a man aged 40-50 years with HIV. The V and J genes are TRBV6-5 and TRBJ2-7; TRBD1 matches 9 bases. In nucleotides, the CDR3 is TGTGCCAGCAGACCACAGGGGGCTCTTTCCTACGAGCAGTACTTC. It translates to CASRPQGALSYEQYF.